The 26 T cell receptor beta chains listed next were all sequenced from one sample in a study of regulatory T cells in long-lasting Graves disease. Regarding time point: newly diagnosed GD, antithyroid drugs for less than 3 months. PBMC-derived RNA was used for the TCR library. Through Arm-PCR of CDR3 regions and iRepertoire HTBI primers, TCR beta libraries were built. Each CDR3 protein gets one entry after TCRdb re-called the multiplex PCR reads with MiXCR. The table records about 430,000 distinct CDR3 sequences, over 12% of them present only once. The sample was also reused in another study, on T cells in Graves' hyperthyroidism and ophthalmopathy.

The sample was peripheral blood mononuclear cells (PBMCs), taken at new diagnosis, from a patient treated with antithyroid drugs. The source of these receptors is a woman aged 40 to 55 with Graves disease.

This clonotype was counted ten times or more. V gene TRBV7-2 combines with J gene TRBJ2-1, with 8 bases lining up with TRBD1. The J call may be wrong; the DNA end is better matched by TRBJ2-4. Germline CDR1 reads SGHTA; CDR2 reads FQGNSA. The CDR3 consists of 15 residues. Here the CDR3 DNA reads TGTGCCAGCAGCCCAGGGGGCATGGCCAAAAACATTCAGTACTTC. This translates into CASSPGGMAKNIQYF.

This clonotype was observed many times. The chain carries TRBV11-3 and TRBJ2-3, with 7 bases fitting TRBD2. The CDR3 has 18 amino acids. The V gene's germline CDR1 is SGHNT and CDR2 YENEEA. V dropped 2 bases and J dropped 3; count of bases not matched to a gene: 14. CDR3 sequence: CASSLTVRRERLTDTQYF. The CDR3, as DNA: TGTGCCAGCAGCTTAACGGTTCGGCGGGAGAGATTGACAGATACGCAGTATTTT.

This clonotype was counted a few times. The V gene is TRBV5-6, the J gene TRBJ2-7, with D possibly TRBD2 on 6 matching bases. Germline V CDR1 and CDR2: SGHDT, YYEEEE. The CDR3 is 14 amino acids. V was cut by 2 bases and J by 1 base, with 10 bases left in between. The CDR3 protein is CASSFGTPSYEQYF. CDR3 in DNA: TGTGCCAGCAGCTTCGGGACTCCTTCCTACGAGCAGTACTTC.

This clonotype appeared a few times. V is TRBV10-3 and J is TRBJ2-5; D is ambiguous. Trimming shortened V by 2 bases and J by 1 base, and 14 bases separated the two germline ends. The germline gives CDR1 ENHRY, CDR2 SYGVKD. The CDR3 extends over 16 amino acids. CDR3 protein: CAISEALRGPQETQYF. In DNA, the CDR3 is TGTGCCATCAGTGAGGCACTTAGAGGCCCCCAAGAGACCCAGTACTTC.

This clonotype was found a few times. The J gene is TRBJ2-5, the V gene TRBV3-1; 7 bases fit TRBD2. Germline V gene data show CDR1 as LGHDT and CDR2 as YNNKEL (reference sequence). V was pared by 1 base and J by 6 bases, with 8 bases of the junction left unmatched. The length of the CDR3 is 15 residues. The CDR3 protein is CASSQAARERKTQYF. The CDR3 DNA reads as TGTGCCAGCAGCCAAGCTGCGCGGGAGAGGAAGACCCAGTACTTC.

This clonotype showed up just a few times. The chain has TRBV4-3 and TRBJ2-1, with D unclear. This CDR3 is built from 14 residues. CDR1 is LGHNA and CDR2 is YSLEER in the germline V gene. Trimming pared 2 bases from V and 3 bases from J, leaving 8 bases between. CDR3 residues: CASSQSDDYNEQFF. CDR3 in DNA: TGCGCCAGCAGCCAAAGCGACGACTACAATGAGCAGTTCTTC.

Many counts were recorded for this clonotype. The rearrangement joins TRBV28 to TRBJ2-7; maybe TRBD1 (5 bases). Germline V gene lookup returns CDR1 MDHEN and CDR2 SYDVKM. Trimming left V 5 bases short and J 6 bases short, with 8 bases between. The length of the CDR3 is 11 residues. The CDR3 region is CASSARGEQYF. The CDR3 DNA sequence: TGTGCCAGCAGTGCAAGGGGCGAGCAGTACTTC.

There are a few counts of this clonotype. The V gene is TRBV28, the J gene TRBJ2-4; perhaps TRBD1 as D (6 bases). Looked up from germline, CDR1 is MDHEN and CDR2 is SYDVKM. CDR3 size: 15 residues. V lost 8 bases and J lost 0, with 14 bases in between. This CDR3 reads CASGTGLLAKNIQYF. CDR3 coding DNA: TGTGCCAGCGGCACAGGGCTTTTAGCCAAAAACATTCAGTACTTC. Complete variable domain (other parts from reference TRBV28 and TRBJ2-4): DVKVTQSSRYLVKRTGEKVFLECVQDMDHENMFWYRQDPGLGLRLIYFSYDVKMKEKGDIPEGYSVSREKKERFSLILESASTNQTSMYLCASGTGLLAKNIQYFGAGTRLSVL.

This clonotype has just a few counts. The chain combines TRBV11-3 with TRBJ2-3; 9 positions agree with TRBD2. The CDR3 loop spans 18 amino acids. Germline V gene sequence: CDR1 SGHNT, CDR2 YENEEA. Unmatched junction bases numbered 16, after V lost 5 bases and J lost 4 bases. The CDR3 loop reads CASSPRGQREDRADTQYF. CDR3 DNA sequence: TGTGCCAGCAGCCCCCGGGGCCAGCGGGAGGACCGTGCAGATACGCAGTATTTT.

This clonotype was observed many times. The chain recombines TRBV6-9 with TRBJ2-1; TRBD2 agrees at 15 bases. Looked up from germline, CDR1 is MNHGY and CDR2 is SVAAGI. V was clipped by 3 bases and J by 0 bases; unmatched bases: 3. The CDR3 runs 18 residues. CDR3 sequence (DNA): TGTGCCAGCAGTTACGGGACTAGCGGGAGGACCTCCTACAATGAGCAGTTCTTC. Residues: CASSYGTSGRTSYNEQFF.

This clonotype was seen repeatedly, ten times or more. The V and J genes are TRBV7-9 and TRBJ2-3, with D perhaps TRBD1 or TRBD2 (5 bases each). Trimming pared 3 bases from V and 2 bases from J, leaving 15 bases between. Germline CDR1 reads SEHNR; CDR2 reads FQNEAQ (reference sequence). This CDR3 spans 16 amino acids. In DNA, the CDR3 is TGTGCCAGCAGCTTTCGAGGGGTGAAAAACACAGATACGCAGTATTTT. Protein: CASSFRGVKNTDTQYF.

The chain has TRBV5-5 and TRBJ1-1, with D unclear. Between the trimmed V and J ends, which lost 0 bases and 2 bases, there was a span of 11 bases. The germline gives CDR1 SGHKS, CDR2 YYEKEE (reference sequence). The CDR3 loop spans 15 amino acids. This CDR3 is CASSLVPELNTEAFF. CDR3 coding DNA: TGTGCCAGCAGCTTGGTACCGGAACTAAACACTGAAGCTTTCTTT.

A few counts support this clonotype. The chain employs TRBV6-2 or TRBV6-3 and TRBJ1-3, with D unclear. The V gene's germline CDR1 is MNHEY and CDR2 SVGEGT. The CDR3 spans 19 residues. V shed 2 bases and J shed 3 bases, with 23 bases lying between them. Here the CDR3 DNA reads TGTGCCAGCAGTTACGCCGCCTCGTGGGCTGGGCTTAATGGAAACACCATATATTTT. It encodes CASSYAASWAGLNGNTIYF.

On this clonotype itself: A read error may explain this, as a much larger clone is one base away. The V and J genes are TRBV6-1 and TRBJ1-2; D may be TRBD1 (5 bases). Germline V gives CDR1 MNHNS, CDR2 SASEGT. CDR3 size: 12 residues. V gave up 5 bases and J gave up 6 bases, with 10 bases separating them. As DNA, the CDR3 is TGTGCCAGCAGTAAAAGCAGGGATGGCTACACCTTC. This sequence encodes CASSKSRDGYTF.

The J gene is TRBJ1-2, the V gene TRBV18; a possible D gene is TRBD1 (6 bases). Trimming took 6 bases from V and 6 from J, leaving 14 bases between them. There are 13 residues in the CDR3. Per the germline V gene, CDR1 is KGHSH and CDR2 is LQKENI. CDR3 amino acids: CASSPRGGDGYTF. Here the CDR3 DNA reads TGTGCCAGCTCCCCCAGGGGCGGTGATGGCTACACCTTC.

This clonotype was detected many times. The CDR3 is CASSLSLAGDEGYEQYF. The DNA for the CDR3 is TGTGCCAGCAGTTTGTCGCTAGCGGGAGACGAGGGCTACGAGCAGTACTTC. The V and J genes are TRBV28 and TRBJ2-7, with TRBD2 identical over 10 bases. Losses at the gene ends were 3 bases for V and 3 bases for J; bases not matched to a gene: 11. Germline loops: CDR1 MDHEN, CDR2 SYDVKM. The CDR3 loop spans 17 amino acids. Based on the CDR3 plus reference TRBV28 and TRBJ2-7, the full variable domain is DVKVTQSSRYLVKRTGEKVFLECVQDMDHENMFWYRQDPGLGLRLIYFSYDVKMKEKGDIPEGYSVSREKKERFSLILESASTNQTSMYLCASSLSLAGDEGYEQYFGPGTRLTVT.

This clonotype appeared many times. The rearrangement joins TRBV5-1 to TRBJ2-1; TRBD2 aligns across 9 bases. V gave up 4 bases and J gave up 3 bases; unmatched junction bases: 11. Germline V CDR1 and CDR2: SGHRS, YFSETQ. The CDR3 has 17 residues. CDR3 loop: CASSAGGSGSIYNEQFF. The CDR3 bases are TGCGCCAGCAGCGCGGGTGGTAGCGGGAGTATCTACAATGAGCAGTTCTTC. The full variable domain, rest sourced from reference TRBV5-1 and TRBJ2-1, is KAGVTQTPRYLIKTRGQQVTLSCSPISGHRSVSWYQQTPGQGLQFLFEYFSETQRNKGNFPGRFSGRQFSNSRSEMNVSTLELGDSALYLCASSAGGSGSIYNEQFFGPGTRLTVL.

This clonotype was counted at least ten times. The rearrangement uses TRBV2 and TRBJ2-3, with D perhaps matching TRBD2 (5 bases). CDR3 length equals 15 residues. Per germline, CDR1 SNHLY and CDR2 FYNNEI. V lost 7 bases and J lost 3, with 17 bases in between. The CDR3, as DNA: TGTGCCAGCACCCAAGGCTCCCGCGGGACAGATACGCAGTATTTT. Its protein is CASTQGSRGTDTQYF.

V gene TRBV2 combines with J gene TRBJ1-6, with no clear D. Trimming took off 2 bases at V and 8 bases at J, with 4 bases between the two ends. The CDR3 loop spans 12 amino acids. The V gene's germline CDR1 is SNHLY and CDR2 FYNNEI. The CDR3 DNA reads TGTGCCAGCAGTGAAAGGGATTCACCCCTCCACTTT. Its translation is CASSERDSPLHF.

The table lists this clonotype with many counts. The CDR3 DNA sequence: TGCGCCAGCCAGTTGCTACTTGGGGCGGGAGATCAAGAGACCCAGTACTTC. Translated: CASQLLLGAGDQETQYF. The chain uses TRBV10-2 and TRBJ2-5; TRBD2 aligns across 7 bases. J lost 2 bases, V lost 8 bases, and 17 bases had no gene match. This CDR3 is 17 amino acids long. CDR1 is WSHSY, CDR2 SAAADI, per germline.

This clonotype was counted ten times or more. The CDR3 DNA is TGCGCCAGCAGCTTGAAGCAGGGGCAGAACACTGAAGCTTTCTTT. Translated: CASSLKQGQNTEAFF. The rearrangement uses TRBV5-1 and TRBJ1-1, with D possibly being TRBD1 (6 bases). Germline V gene data show CDR1 as SGHRS and CDR2 as YFSETQ. V was trimmed by 1 base and J by 1 base, leaving 11 bases between them. The CDR3 has 15 amino acids.

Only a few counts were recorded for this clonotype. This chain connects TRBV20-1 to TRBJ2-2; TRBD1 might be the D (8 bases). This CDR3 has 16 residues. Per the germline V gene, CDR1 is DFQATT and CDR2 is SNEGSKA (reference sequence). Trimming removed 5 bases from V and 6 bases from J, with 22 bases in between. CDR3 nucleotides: TGCAGTGCTCTTCGGCGGGGGACAGGCCTGTCCGGGGAGCTGTTTTTT. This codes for CSALRRGTGLSGELFF.

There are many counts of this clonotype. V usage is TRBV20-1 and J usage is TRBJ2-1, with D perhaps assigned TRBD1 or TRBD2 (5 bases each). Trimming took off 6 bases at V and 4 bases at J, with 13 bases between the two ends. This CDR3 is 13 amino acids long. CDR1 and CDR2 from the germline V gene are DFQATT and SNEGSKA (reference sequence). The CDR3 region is CSALGPTYNEQFF. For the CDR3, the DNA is TGCAGTGCCCTGGGACCAACATACAATGAGCAGTTCTTC.

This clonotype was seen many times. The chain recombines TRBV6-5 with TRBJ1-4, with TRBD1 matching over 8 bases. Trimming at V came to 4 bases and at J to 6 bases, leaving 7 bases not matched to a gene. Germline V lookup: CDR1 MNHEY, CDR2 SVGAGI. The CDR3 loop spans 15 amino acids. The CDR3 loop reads CASSSQGAIDEKLFF. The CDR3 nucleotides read TGTGCCAGCAGTTCTCAGGGGGCTATAGATGAAAAACTGTTTTTT.

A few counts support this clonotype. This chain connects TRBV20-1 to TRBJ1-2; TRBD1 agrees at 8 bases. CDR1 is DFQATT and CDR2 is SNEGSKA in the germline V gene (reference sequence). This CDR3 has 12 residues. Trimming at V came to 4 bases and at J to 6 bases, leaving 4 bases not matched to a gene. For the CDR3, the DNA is TGCAGTGCTATTGACAGGGGTGATGGCTACACCTTC. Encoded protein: CSAIDRGDGYTF.

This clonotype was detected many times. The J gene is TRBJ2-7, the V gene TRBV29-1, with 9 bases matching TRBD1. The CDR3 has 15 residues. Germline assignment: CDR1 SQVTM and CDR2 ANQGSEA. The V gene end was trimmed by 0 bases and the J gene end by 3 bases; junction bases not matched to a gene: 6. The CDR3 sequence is CSVEDHRGLLYEQYF. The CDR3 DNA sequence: TGCAGCGTTGAAGATCACAGGGGGCTTCTCTACGAGCAGTACTTC.